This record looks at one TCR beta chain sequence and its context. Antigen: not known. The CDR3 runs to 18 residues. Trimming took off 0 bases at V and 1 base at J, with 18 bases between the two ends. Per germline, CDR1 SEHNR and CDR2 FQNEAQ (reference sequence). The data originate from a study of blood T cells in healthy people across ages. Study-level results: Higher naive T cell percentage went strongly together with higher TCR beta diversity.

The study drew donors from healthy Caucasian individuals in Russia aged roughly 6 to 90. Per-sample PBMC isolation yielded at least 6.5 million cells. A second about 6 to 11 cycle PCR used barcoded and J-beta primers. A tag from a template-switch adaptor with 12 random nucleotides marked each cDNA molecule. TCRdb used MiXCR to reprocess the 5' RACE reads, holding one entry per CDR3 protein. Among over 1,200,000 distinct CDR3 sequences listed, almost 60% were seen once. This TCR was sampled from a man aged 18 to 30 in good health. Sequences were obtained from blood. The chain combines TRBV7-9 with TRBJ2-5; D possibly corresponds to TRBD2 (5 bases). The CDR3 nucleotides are TGTGCCAGCAGCTTAGCAGGGAGTCAGGTCCTCACCCAAGAGACCCAGTACTTC. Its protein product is CASSLAGSQVLTQETQYF.